A single sample gave rise to the 32 T cell receptor beta chains below, sequenced in a study of vaccination effects on CD4 cells after COVID-19. ViraFEST expansion of antigen-specific CD4+ T cells with viral peptide pools preceded sequencing. A roughly ten-day culture period preceded the isolation of CD4+ T cells. A PCR test confirmed that the person had SARS-CoV-2 infection between March and December 2020. Sequenced by immunoSEQ multiplex PCR; TCRdb stores in-frame clones only, minus some. The sample consists of around 37,000 clones, approximately 73% of them appearing once. These receptors' antigens are unknown. The source was CD4+ T cells from PBMCs cultured with a peptide pool, collected before COVID-19 vaccination. The receptors derive from a human donor who had a prior SARS-CoV-2 infection.

The rearrangement joins TRBV5-4 to TRBJ2-5, with 9 bases matching TRBD2. Trimming at V came to 0 bases and at J to 4 bases, leaving 1 base not matched to a gene. Germline assignment: CDR1 SGHNT and CDR2 YYREEE (reference sequence). The CDR3 covers 14 residues. The CDR3 coding sequence is TGTGCCAGCAGCTTGGGGCGGGAGGGAGAGACCCAGTACTTC. It yields the protein CASSLGREGETQYF.

The chain uses TRBV6-2 or TRBV6-3 and TRBJ2-2, with a weak D call TRBD2 (6 bases). The germline CDR1 and CDR2 sequences are MNHEY and SVGEGT. V lost 6 bases, J lost 4 bases, and 18 bases lay in between. CDR3 size: 16 residues. The CDR3 region is CASSPWLGGGTGELFF. Here the CDR3 DNA reads TGTGCCAGCAGCCCTTGGTTGGGGGGAGGCACCGGGGAGCTGTTTTTT.

The CDR3 loop reads CASSSDGTLGQIGQFF. DNA of the CDR3: TGTGCCAGCAGCTCCGACGGGACACTAGGCCAGATCGGGCAGTTCTTC. The chain uses TRBV7-2 and TRBJ2-1; a possible D gene is TRBD1 (6 bases). Germline V gene data show CDR1 as SGHTA and CDR2 as FQGNSA. The V gene lost 4 bases and the J gene lost 12 bases, with 25 bases spanning the gap. The CDR3 spans 16 residues.

The rearrangement joins TRBV7-9 to TRBJ2-1; unclear D gene. Germline V lookup: CDR1 SEHNR, CDR2 FQNEAQ (reference sequence). V was clipped by 4 bases and J by 8 bases, with 15 bases between them. This CDR3 comprises 14 residues. CDR3 DNA: TGTGCCAGCAGCTCCCACTCGACCGTAGATGAGCAGTTCTTC. Its protein product is CASSSHSTVDEQFF. The full variable domain, in which reference TRBV7-9 and TRBJ2-1 provide the parts outside the CDR3, is DTGVSQNPRHKITKRGQNVTFRCDPISEHNRLYWYRQTLGQGPEFLTYFQNEAQLEKSRLLSDRFSAERPKGSFSTLEIQRTEQGDSAMYLCASSSHSTVDEQFFGPGTRLTVL.

Concerning this clone: A read error may produce the germline difference seen at one junction end. The chain has TRBV11-3 and TRBJ1-2; D remains ambiguous. Germline V gene sequence: CDR1 SGHNT, CDR2 YENEEA. CDR3 size: 13 residues. For the CDR3, the DNA is TGTGCCAGCAGCCTAGAGGCGGGTTATGGCTACACCTTC. It translates to CASSLEAGYGYTF.

The V and J genes are TRBV30 and TRBJ2-2; no definite D call. CDR1 and CDR2 (germline): GTSNPN, SVGIG (reference sequence). V lost 5 bases and J 7 bases, leaving 11 bases between the germline ends. The length of the CDR3 is 12 residues. Here the CDR3 reads CAWHEAVGELFF. The CDR3 DNA reads TGTGCCTGGCATGAGGCTGTCGGGGAGCTGTTTTTT.

This rearrangement joins TRBV4-1 to TRBJ1-3; D not certain. Looked up from germline, CDR1 is MGHRA and CDR2 is YSYEKL. This CDR3 has 18 amino acids. The V end lost 1 base, the J end lost 4 bases, and 20 bases lay between the germline ends. The CDR3 DNA follows: TGCGCCAGCAGCCAAGTTAAGGCCTGGAGAAGTTCCGGAAACACCATATATTTT. Its protein is CASSQVKAWRSSGNTIYF.

This clone was seen just once. The rearrangement uses TRBV11-3 and TRBJ2-2, with no clear D. The V end lost 5 bases, the J end lost 4 bases, and 11 bases lay between the germline ends. CDR1 and CDR2 from the germline V gene are SGHNT and YENEEA. This CDR3 has 14 amino acids. The CDR3 DNA reads as TGTGCCAGCAGCAATAATTGGGGCACCGGGGAGCTGTTTTTT. It encodes CASSNNWGTGELFF.

This chain connects TRBV10-3 to TRBJ1-5, with D perhaps TRBD1 (5 bases). The CDR3 has 13 amino acids. From germline, CDR1 is ENHRY and CDR2 SYGVKD. V was cut by 10 bases and J by 4 bases, with 14 bases left in between. The CDR3 is CATRVRENQPQHF. The CDR3 DNA reads as TGTGCCACCCGCGTCAGGGAAAATCAGCCCCAGCATTTT.

This rearrangement joins TRBV3-1 (or the pseudogene TRBV3-2) to TRBJ1-4, with 7 bases that match TRBD1. Germline lookup yields CDR1 LGHDT and CDR2 YNNKEL (reference sequence). V gave up 4 bases and J gave up 0 bases; unmatched junction bases: 8. The CDR3 covers 17 residues. CDR3 residues: CASSRLPGQTTNEKLFF. The DNA of the CDR3 is TGTGCCAGCAGCCGGCTGCCGGGACAGACAACTAATGAAAAACTGTTTTTT.

In DNA form, the CDR3 reads TGTGCCAGCAAACCGGGACGGATTAGCTCCTACGAGCAGTACTTC. As protein: CASKPGRISSYEQYF. This chain uses TRBV6-5 with TRBJ2-7; perhaps D is TRBD1 or TRBD2 (5 bases each). V was clipped by 7 bases and J by 0 bases, with 16 bases between them. The CDR3 extends over 15 amino acids. The V gene's germline CDR1 is MNHEY and CDR2 SVGAGI.

This clone was recorded only once. V gene TRBV5-1 combines with J gene TRBJ2-2, with D uncertain. V lost 4 bases, J lost 1 base, and 8 bases lay in between. The germline V gene encodes CDR1 SGHRS and CDR2 YFSETQ. This CDR3 spans 14 amino acids. The CDR3 is CASSEDVNTGELFF. Here the CDR3 DNA reads TGCGCCAGCAGCGAGGACGTGAACACCGGGGAGCTGTTTTTT.

This clone was detected only a few times. CDR3 DNA sequence: TGCAGCGTCAGACAGGACTCCTACGAGCAGTACTTC. Its translation: CSVRQDSYEQYF. The chain uses TRBV29-1 and TRBJ2-7; possible D gene TRBD1, 6 bases. Deletions cut 6 bases from V and 0 bases from J, with 9 bases between. Germline loops: CDR1 SQVTM, CDR2 ANQGSEA. The CDR3 is 12 residues long.

This clone is labeled medium-sized. V is TRBV5-1 and J is TRBJ2-2, with a possible D match to TRBD1 (6 bases). The CDR3 loop spans 15 amino acids. V lost 5 bases to trimming and J lost 0 bases, with 11 bases between them. Germline V CDR1 and CDR2: SGHRS, YFSETQ. Here the CDR3 DNA reads TGCGCCAGCAGTCCCAGGGGTACGAACACCGGGGAGCTGTTTTTT. Its translation is CASSPRGTNTGELFF. Full variable domain (outside the CDR3, taken from reference TRBV5-1 and TRBJ2-2): KAGVTQTPRYLIKTRGQQVTLSCSPISGHRSVSWYQQTPGQGLQFLFEYFSETQRNKGNFPGRFSGRQFSNSRSEMNVSTLELGDSALYLCASSPRGTNTGELFFGEGSRLTVL.

CDR3 loop: CASSAASRGFGNTIYF. CDR3 DNA sequence: TGTGCCAGCAGCGCGGCTTCCAGGGGTTTTGGAAACACCATATATTTT. The gene calls are TRBV9 and TRBJ1-3; D perhaps matches TRBD1 (6 bases). The germline V and J ends were trimmed by 3 bases and 3 bases, with 16 bases remaining between them. The CDR3 runs 16 residues. CDR1 is SGDLS and CDR2 is YYNGEE in the germline V gene.

The sample holds a few counts of this clone. This chain joins TRBV7-2 and TRBJ1-2; TRBD1 matches 9 bases. Per germline, CDR1 SGHTA and CDR2 FQGNSA. This CDR3 has 14 amino acids. V dropped 5 bases and J dropped 8; count of bases not matched to a gene: 9. CDR3 sequence reads: CASSPGTGRFGYTF. The CDR3 DNA follows: TGTGCCAGCAGCCCAGGGACAGGGAGGTTCGGCTACACCTTC. Full variable domain (rest looked up from reference TRBV7-2 and TRBJ1-2): GAGVSQSPSNKVTEKGKDVELRCDPISGHTALYWYRQSLGQGLEFLIYFQGNSAPDKSGLPSDRFSAERTGGSVSTLTIQRTQQEDSAVYLCASSPGTGRFGYTFGSGTRLTVV.

J is TRBJ1-1 and V is TRBV3-1 (or the pseudogene TRBV3-2); D is undetermined. The CDR3 extends over 15 amino acids. Trimming took off 3 bases at V and 11 bases at J, with 22 bases between the two ends. Per the germline V gene, CDR1 is LGHDT and CDR2 is YNNKEL (reference sequence). The CDR3 here is CASSQGPSNAGRAFF. CDR3 DNA sequence: TGTGCCAGCAGCCAGGGCCCGAGTAACGCGGGTCGGGCTTTCTTT.

V and J are TRBV6-2 or TRBV6-3 and TRBJ1-1; D may be TRBD1 (5 bases). The germline V gene encodes CDR1 MNHEY and CDR2 SVGEGT. The CDR3 is 14 amino acids. Trimming took 0 bases from V and 11 from J, leaving 16 bases between them. This CDR3 reads CASSYSGVIRGAFF. Written as DNA, the CDR3 is TGTGCCAGCAGTTACTCGGGGGTAATTCGGGGTGCTTTCTTT.

The chain recombines TRBV5-4 with TRBJ2-3, with 8 positions matching TRBD2. V lost 5 bases to trimming and J lost 6 bases; unmatched junction nucleotides: 11. The V gene's germline CDR1 is SGHNT and CDR2 YYREEE (reference sequence). The CDR3 consists of 15 residues. Here the CDR3 reads CASSPRSGREDTQYF. CDR3 nucleotide sequence: TGTGCCAGCAGTCCCCGAAGCGGGAGAGAGGATACGCAGTATTTT.

This clone has a handful of counts. This chain joins TRBV11-3 and TRBJ2-7, with D perhaps being TRBD1 or TRBD2 (5 bases each). The CDR3 runs 15 residues. Germline CDR1 and CDR2: SGHNT and YENEEA. Trimming shortened V by 3 bases and J by 4 bases, and 16 bases separated the two germline ends. The CDR3 sequence: CASSLGRDRIYEQYF. The DNA for the CDR3 is TGTGCCAGCAGCTTGGGACGGGACCGGATTTACGAGCAGTACTTC.

This chain links TRBV30 with TRBJ1-4; 7 bases are shared with TRBD1. The V and J ends lost 2 bases and 8 bases, in that order; junction bases with no gene match: 8. The germline CDR1 and CDR2 sequences are GTSNPN and SVGIG (reference sequence). This CDR3 has 14 amino acids. The CDR3 DNA is TGTGCCTGGAGTCCGGGGACAGCCCGGGAAAAACTGTTTTTT. It translates to CAWSPGTAREKLFF.

This sequence joins TRBV4-3 and TRBJ2-3, with D tentatively TRBD2 (6 bases). Germline CDR1 is LGHNA and CDR2 is YSLEER. Trimming cost V 1 base and J 7 bases, with 15 bases left between them. This CDR3 region has 15 residues. The CDR3 DNA follows: TGCGCCAGCAGCCAAGTCGGGGGACTCCTAAATACGCAGTATTTT. This encodes CASSQVGGLLNTQYF.

This clone appeared once. J is TRBJ1-4 and V is TRBV28; TRBD1 might be the D (6 bases). Germline assignment: CDR1 MDHEN and CDR2 SYDVKM. CDR3 length equals 16 residues. V gave up 6 bases and J gave up 0 bases, with 14 bases separating them. In nucleotides, the CDR3 is TGTGCCAGCAGCCTGTCAGGGGCCTCAACTAATGAAAAACTGTTTTTT. Translation gives CASSLSGASTNEKLFF.

About this clone: Different DNA sequences within this sample yield the same CDR3. The chain recombines TRBV7-2 with TRBJ2-7, with 9 bases aligning to TRBD1. V shed 4 bases, J shed 4 bases, and the junction held 5 bases outside the gene matches. The CDR3 is 14 amino acids. In germline, CDR1 is SGHTA, CDR2 FQGNSA. The CDR3 reads CASSSGTGFYEQYF. CDR3 bases: TGTGCCAGCAGCTCCGGGACAGGGTTTTACGAGCAGTACTTC. Based on the CDR3 plus reference TRBV7-2 and TRBJ2-7, the full variable domain is GAGVSQSPSNKVTEKGKDVELRCDPISGHTALYWYRQSLGQGLEFLIYFQGNSAPDKSGLPSDRFSAERTGGSVSTLTIQRTQQEDSAVYLCASSSGTGFYEQYFGPGTRLTVT.

This clone was observed a few times. The chain couples TRBV7-9 to TRBJ2-3; no definite D call. Germline V gene data show CDR1 as SEHNR and CDR2 as FQNEAQ (reference sequence). Trimming shortened V by 4 bases and J by 3 bases, and 11 bases separated the two germline ends. The CDR3 extends over 14 amino acids. The CDR3 DNA reads TGTGCCAGCAGCTCTTATGGATCGACAGATACGCAGTATTTT. Translation: CASSSYGSTDTQYF.

This clone showed up just a few times. CDR3 in amino acids: CASSKTERLCSYEQYF. The DNA of the CDR3 is TGTGCCAGCAGCAAAACAGAAAGACTTTGCTCCTACGAGCAGTACTTC. The chain is built from TRBV21-1 and TRBJ2-7. TRBV21-1 is a pseudogene. The CDR3 spans 16 residues.

The gene calls are TRBV7-2 and TRBJ2-3; 8 positions match TRBD2. Germline assignment: CDR1 SGHTA and CDR2 FQGNSA. This CDR3 region has 17 residues. Trimming at V came to 7 bases and at J to 1 base, leaving 13 bases not matched to a gene. CDR3 in amino acids: CASTLIPGLVGTDTQYF. CDR3 in DNA: TGTGCCAGCACCCTCATCCCGGGACTAGTCGGCACAGATACGCAGTATTTT.

The CDR3: CASSLRGQVNYGYTF. The CDR3 DNA is TGTGCCAGCAGTTTAAGAGGCCAGGTAAACTATGGCTACACCTTC. The chain links TRBV27 to TRBJ1-2; no clear D gene. Trimming left V 2 bases short and J 2 bases short, with 12 bases between. The CDR3 has 15 amino acids. CDR1 is MNHEY and CDR2 is SMNVEV in the germline V gene (reference sequence).

In its sample, this clone was seen once. The chain couples TRBV10-3 to TRBJ2-3, with D maybe TRBD2 (7 bases). The CDR3 covers 18 residues. The germline V gene has CDR1 ENHRY and CDR2 SYGVKD. V was clipped by 0 bases and J by 2 bases, with 18 bases between them. CDR3 loop: CAISESGARDYNTDTQYF. Here the CDR3 DNA reads TGTGCCATCAGTGAGTCGGGGGCCCGGGACTACAACACAGATACGCAGTATTTT.

This clone appeared once. The chain employs TRBV19 and TRBJ2-2, with a weak D call TRBD1 (6 bases). The ends were cut back, 5 bases at V and 5 bases at J, with 12 bases in the middle. The CDR3 consists of 14 residues. The germline gives CDR1 LNHDA, CDR2 SQIVND (reference sequence). The chain's CDR3 is CASSYRVRTGELFF. The DNA for the CDR3 is TGTGCCAGTAGTTACAGGGTACGAACCGGGGAGCTGTTTTTT. Filled out from reference TRBV19 and TRBJ2-2, the complete variable domain reads DGGITQSPKYLFRKEGQNVTLSCEQNLNHDAMYWYRQDPGQGLRLIYYSQIVNDFQKGDIAEGYSVSREKKESFPLTVTSAQKNPTAFYLCASSYRVRTGELFFGEGSRLTVL.

CDR3 region: CASSQVRATSGGQETQYF. Written as DNA, the CDR3 is TGTGCCAGCAGCCAAGTACGGGCGACTAGCGGGGGTCAAGAGACCCAGTACTTC. This chain joins TRBV3-1 (or the pseudogene TRBV3-2) and TRBJ2-5; 12 nucleotides line up with TRBD2. Germline assignment: CDR1 LGHDT and CDR2 YNNKEL (reference sequence). The CDR3 covers 18 residues. The V gene end was trimmed by 1 base and the J gene end by 2 bases; junction bases not matched to a gene: 8.

This clone has a handful of counts. V and J are TRBV18 and TRBJ2-2; a weak D match, TRBD2 (5 bases). CDR3 length: 16 amino acids. Deletions cut 1 base from V and 0 bases from J, with 9 bases between. Per the germline V gene, CDR1 is KGHSH and CDR2 is LQKENI. The CDR3 DNA sequence: TGTGCCAGCTCACCACGGGTAGCGACGAACACCGGGGAGCTGTTTTTT. Translated, it gives CASSPRVATNTGELFF.